This is a list of T cell receptor beta chains from one sample in a study of T cell repertoires in cytomegalovirus infection. TCRdb independently ran MiXCR on the reads; one entry per CDR3 protein. The table shows 290,000 or so distinct CDR3 sequences, with about 9.2% occurring only once. The sample comprised PBMCs. These receptors came from a human donor in good health (CMV status not recorded). Some clones in this sample may be carry-over from other donors' samples. The CDR3 runs from the conserved cysteine through the conserved F or W. The order of the fields is V gene, J gene, D gene, clone size, CDR3 DNA, CDR3 protein. A D gene is named only where the DNA matches it firmly. Not all rows give a size; the values are once, few, many and, for expanded clones, a class.

>TRBV10-3|TRBJ2-3|NA|many
TGTGCCATCAGTAGCAGGGGGACTCTTAGCACAGATACGCAGTATTTT
CAISSRGTLSTDTQYF
>TRBV20-1|TRBJ2-3|NA|NA
TGCAGTGCAAGGAGGCAGGTCAGCACAGATACGCAGTATTTT
CSARRQVSTDTQYF
>TRBV5-1|TRBJ2-3|NA|NA
TGCGCCAGCAGGGGGCGGGCCAGCACAGATACGCAGTATTTT
CASRGRASTDTQYF
>TRBV29-1|TRBJ2-5|NA|many
TGCAGCGTTGTGAGGAGGCAGCAAGAGACCCAGTACTTC
CSVVRRQQETQYF
>TRBV19|TRBJ2-2|NA|many
TGTGCCACCACGTTTCGGGGGCTGGGCACCGGGGAGCTGTTTTTT
CATTFRGLGTGELFF
>TRBV7-9|TRBJ1-4|NA|many
TGTGCCAGCAGCTCCGAAGGGGGGGCGGCTAATGAAAAACTGTTTTTT
CASSSEGGAANEKLFF
>TRBV12-3/TRBV12-4|TRBJ1-5|NA|many
TGTGCCAGCAGTTACCAGGGGCGAAGGGATCAGCCCCAGCATTTT
CASSYQGRRDQPQHF
>TRBV18|TRBJ1-4|NA|few
TGTGCCAGCTCGCTTACAGGGTCCACTAATGAAAAACTGTTTTTT
CASSLTGSTNEKLFF
>TRBV6-2/TRBV6-3|TRBJ1-1|NA|many
TGTGCCAGCAGTTACCCCGGGAACACTGAAGCTTTCTTT
CASSYPGNTEAFF
>TRBV7-2|TRBJ2-1|NA|many
TGTGCCAGCAGCGATCAGGGTCAGGCCTACAATGAGCAGTTCTTC
CASSDQGQAYNEQFF
>TRBV7-3|TRBJ2-2|NA|NA
TGTGCCAGCAGACCGCAATCCCACACCGGGGAGCTGTTTTTT
CASRPQSHTGELFF
>TRBV10-3|TRBJ1-5|NA|NA
TGTGCCATCAGTGAGGGGGACAGCAATCAGCCCCAGCATTTT
CAISEGDSNQPQHF
>TRBV5-1|TRBJ1-2|NA|few
TGCGCCAGCAGCTTGGAGAGCGGCAGAAACTATGGCTACACCTTC
CASSLESGRNYGYTF
>TRBV20-1|TRBJ2-5|NA|many
TGCAGTGCTAGGACACTTCAAGAGACCCAGTACTTC
CSARTLQETQYF
>TRBV20-1|TRBJ2-2|NA|many
TGCAGTGCCAGATTCGGGGCAGGGCAAGCCGGGGAGCTGTTTTTT
CSARFGAGQAGELFF
>TRBV23-1|TRBJ2-3|TRBD2|many
TGCGCCAGCAGTCATGGTGGTGCGGGAGGGCCTCACGATACGCAGTATTTT
CASSHGGAGGPHDTQYF
>TRBV29-1|TRBJ1-1|NA|many
TGCAGCGTTGCGAGGGCGAACACTGAAGCTTTCTTT
CSVARANTEAFF
>TRBV6-5|TRBJ2-1|TRBD2|many
TGTGCCAGCAGTTACTCTGACCTTCTAGCGGGGGGGCTCAATGAGCAGTTCTTC
CASSYSDLLAGGLNEQFF
>TRBV12-3/TRBV12-4|TRBJ2-2|NA|many
TGTGCCAGCGTGCCGAATTCGCGCGACACCGGGGAGCTGTTTTTT
CASVPNSRDTGELFF
>TRBV12-3/TRBV12-4|TRBJ2-1|TRBD2|many
TGTGCCAGCATTCTAGCGGGGGGCCGGGGGGAGCAGTTCTTC
CASILAGGRGEQFF
>TRBV5-5|TRBJ2-3|NA|NA
TGTGCCAGCAGCTTGGCGAGGGGGGTGTCAGATACGCAGTATTTT
CASSLARGVSDTQYF
>TRBV6-2/TRBV6-3|TRBJ1-2|NA|many
TGTGCCAGCAGTTATAACAGGCTGAATGGCTACACCTTC
CASSYNRLNGYTF
>TRBV12-3/TRBV12-4|TRBJ2-1|TRBD2|NA
TGTGCCAGCATCCCCCCGGGACTAGAGCGGTACAATGAGCAGTTCTTC
CASIPPGLERYNEQFF
>TRBV5-4|TRBJ2-2|NA|many
TGTGCCAGCAGCTTGATCACTTATTTCGGGGCCACCGCGAACACCGGGGAGCTGTTTTTT
CASSLITYFGATANTGELFF
>TRBV20-1|TRBJ1-1|TRBD1|few
TGCAGTGCCACAGGGGCAATGAACACTGAAGCTTTCTTT
CSATGAMNTEAFF
>TRBV5-1|TRBJ2-2|TRBD1|many
TGCGCCAGCAGCCGGGACAGGGGCACCGGGGAGCTGTTTTTT
CASSRDRGTGELFF
>TRBV7-9|TRBJ2-7|NA|many
TGTGCCAGCAGCGCGACAGACCGTTACGAGCAGTACTTC
CASSATDRYEQYF
>TRBV5-4|TRBJ2-5|NA|many
TGTGCCAGCAGCTTGGGGGGATTAGCGGCCCAAGAGACCCAGTACTTC
CASSLGGLAAQETQYF
>TRBV6-2/TRBV6-3|TRBJ1-6|NA|NA
TGTGCCAGCAGAAGGGACGCCTATTTAGGGAATTCACCCCTCCACTTT
CASRRDAYLGNSPLHF
>TRBV4-3|TRBJ2-3|TRBD2|NA
TGCGCCAGCAGCCAAGACGCCGGGACTAGGACAGATACGCAGTATTTT
CASSQDAGTRTDTQYF
>TRBV10-2|TRBJ2-5|NA|many
TGCGCCAGCAGTGAAATCGGGTCGCGCGAGACCCAGTACTTC
CASSEIGSRETQYF
>TRBV28|TRBJ1-5|TRBD1|many
TGTGCCGTTGGGGACAGGGGCTTATATGGCAATCAGCCCCAGCATTTT
CAVGDRGLYGNQPQHF